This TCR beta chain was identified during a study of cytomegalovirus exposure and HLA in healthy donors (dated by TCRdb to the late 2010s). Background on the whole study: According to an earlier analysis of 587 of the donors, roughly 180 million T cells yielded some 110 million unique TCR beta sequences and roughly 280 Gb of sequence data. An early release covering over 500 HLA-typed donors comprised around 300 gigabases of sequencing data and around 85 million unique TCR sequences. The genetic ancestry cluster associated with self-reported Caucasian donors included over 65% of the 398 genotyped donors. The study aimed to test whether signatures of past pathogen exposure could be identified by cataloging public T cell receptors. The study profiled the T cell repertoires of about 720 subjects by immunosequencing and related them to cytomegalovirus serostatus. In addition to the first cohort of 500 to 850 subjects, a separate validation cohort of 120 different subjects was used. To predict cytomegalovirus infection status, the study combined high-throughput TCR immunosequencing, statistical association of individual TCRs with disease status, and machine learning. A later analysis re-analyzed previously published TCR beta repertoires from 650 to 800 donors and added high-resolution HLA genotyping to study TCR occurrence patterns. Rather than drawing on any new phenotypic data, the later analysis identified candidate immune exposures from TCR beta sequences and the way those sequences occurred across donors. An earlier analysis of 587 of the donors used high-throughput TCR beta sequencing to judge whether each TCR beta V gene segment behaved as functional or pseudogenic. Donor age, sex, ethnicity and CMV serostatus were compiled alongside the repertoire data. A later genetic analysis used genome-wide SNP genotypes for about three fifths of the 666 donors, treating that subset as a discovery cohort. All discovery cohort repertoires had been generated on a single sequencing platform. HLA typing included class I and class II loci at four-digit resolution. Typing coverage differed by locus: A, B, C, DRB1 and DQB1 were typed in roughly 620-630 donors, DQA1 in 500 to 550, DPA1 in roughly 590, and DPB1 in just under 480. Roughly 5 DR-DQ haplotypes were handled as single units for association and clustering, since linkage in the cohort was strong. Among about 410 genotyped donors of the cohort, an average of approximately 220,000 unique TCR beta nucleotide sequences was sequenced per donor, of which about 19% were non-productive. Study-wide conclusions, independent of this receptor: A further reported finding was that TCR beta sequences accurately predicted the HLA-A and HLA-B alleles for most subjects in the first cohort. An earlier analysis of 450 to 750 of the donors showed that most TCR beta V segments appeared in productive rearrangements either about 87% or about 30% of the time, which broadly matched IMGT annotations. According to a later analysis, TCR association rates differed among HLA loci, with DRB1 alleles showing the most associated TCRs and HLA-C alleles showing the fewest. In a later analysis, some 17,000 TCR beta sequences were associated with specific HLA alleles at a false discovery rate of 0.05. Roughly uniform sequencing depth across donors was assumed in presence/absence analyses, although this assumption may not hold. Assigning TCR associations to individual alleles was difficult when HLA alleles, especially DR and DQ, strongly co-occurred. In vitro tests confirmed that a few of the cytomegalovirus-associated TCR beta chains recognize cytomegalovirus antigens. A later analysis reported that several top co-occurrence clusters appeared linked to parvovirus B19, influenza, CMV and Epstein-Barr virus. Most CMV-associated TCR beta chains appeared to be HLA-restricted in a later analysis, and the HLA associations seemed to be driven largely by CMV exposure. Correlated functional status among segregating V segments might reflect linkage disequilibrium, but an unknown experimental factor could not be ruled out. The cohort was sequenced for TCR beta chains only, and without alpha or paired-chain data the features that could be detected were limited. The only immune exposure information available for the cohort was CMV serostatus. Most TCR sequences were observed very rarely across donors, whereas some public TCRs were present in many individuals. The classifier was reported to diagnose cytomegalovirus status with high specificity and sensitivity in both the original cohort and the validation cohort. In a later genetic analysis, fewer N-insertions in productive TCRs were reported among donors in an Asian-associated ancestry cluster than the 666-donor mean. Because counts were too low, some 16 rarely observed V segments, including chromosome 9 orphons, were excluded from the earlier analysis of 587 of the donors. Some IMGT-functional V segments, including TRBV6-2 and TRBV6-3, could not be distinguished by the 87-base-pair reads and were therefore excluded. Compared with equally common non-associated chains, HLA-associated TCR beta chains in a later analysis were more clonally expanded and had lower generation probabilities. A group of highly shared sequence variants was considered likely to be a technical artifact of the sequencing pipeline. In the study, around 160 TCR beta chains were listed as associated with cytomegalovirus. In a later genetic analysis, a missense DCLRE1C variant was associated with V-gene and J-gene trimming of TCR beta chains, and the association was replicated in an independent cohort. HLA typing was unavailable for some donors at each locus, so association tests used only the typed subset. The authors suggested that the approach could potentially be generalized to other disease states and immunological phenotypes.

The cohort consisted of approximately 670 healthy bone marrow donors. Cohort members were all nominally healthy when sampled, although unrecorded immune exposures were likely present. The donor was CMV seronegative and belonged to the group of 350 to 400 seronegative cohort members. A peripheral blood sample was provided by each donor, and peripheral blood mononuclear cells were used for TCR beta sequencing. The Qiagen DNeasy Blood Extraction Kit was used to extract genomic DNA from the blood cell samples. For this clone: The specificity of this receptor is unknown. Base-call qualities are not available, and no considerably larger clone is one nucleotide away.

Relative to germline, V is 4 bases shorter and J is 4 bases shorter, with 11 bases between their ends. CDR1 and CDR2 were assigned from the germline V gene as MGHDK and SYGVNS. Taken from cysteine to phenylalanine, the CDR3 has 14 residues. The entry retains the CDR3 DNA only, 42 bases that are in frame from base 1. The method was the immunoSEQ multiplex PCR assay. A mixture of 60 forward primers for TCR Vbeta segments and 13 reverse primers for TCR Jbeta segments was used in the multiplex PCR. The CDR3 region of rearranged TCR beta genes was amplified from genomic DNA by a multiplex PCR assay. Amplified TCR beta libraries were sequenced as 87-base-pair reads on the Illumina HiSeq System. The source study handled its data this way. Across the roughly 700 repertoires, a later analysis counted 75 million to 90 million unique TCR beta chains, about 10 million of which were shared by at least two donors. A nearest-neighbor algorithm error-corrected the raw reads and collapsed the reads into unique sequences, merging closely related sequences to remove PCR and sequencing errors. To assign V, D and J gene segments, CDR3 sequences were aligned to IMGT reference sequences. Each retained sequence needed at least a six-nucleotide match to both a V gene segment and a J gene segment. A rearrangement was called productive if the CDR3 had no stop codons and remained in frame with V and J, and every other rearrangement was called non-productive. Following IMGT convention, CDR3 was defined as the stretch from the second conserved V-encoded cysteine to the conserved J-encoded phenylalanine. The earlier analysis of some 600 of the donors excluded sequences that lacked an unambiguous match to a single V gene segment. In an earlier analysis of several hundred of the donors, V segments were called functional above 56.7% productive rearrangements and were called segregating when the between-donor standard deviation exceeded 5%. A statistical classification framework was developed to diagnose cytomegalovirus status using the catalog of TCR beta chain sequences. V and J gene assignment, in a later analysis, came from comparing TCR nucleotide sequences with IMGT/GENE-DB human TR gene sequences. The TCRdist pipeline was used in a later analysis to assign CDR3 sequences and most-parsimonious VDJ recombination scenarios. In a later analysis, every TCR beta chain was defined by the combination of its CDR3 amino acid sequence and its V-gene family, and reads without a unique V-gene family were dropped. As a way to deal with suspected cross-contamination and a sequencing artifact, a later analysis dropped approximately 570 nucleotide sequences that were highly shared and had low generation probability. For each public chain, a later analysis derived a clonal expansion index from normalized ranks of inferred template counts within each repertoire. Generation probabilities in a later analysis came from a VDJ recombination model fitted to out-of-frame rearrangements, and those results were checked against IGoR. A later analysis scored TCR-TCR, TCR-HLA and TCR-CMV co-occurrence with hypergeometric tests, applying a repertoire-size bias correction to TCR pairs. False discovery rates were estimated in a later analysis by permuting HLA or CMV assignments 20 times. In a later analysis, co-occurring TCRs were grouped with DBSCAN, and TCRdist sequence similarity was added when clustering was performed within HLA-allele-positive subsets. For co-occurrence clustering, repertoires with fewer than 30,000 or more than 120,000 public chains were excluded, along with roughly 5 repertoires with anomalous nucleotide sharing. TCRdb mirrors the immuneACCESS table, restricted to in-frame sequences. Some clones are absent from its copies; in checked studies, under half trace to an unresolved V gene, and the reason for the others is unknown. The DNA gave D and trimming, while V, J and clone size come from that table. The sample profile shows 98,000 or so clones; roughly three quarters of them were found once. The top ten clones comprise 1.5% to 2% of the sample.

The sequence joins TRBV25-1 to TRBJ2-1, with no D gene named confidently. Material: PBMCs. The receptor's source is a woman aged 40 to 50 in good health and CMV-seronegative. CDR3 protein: CASSVETPYNEQFF. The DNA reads TGTGCCAGCAGTGTGGAGACGCCGTACAATGAGCAGTTCTTC.